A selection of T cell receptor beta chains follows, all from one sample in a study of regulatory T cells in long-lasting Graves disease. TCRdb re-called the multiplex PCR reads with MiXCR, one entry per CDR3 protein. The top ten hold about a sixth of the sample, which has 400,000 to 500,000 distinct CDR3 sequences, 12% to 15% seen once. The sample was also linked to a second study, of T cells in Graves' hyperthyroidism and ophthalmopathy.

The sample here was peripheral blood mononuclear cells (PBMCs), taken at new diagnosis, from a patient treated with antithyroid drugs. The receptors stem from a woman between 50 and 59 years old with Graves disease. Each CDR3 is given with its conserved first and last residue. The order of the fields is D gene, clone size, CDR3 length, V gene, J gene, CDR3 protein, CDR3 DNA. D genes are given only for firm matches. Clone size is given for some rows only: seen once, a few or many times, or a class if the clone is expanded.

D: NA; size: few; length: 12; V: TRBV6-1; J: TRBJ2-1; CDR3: CASSVHYNEQFF; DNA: TGTGCCAGCAGTGTGCACTACAATGAGCAGTTCTTC
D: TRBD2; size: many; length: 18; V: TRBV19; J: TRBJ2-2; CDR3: CASSLGTSGSLMSGELFF; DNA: TGTGCCAGTAGTCTCGGGACTAGCGGGAGCTTGATGTCCGGGGAGCTGTTTTTT
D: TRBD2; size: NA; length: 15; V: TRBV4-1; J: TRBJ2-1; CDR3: CASSQGPSGGDEQFF; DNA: TGCGCCAGCAGCCAAGGGCCTAGCGGGGGGGATGAGCAGTTCTTC
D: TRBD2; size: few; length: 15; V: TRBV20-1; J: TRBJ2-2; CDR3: CSALRGGKRPGELFF; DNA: TGCAGTGCTTTACGGGGAGGGAAACGGCCAGGGGAGCTGTTTTTT
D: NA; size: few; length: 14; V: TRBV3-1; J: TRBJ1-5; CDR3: CASSQDRRHQPQHF; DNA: TGTGCCAGCAGCCAAGACCGACGTCATCAGCCCCAGCATTTT
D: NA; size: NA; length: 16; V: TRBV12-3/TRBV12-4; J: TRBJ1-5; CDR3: CASSPQGRQSNQPQHF; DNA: TGTGCCAGCAGTCCTCAGGGGCGACAGAGCAATCAGCCCCAGCATTTT
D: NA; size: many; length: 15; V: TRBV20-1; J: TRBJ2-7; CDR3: CSAREGLPGSYEQYF; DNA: TGCAGTGCTAGAGAGGGACTCCCGGGGTCCTACGAGCAGTACTTC
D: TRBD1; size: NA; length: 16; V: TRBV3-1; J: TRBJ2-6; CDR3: CASSQTGGGWANVLTF; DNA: TGTGCCAGCAGCCAAACAGGGGGCGGCTGGGCCAACGTCCTGACTTTC
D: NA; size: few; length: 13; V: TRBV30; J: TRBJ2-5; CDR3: CAWSGTIQETQYF; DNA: TGTGCCTGGAGTGGGACCATCCAAGAGACCCAGTACTTC
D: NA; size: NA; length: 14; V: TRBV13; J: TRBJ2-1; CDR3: CASATRDTNNEQFF; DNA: TGTGCCAGCGCCACCCGGGACACTAACAATGAGCAGTTCTTC
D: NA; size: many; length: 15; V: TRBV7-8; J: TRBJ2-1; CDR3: CASSLGRTLYNEQFF; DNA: TGTGCCAGCAGCTTAGGCAGGACCCTCTACAATGAGCAGTTCTTC
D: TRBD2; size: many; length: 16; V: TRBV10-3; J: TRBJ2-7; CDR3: CAIGHDLAGGRNEQYF; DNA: TGTGCCATCGGGCATGATCTAGCGGGAGGGCGGAACGAGCAGTACTTC
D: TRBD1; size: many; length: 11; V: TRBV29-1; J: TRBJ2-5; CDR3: CSQRQGETQYF; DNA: TGCAGCCAGAGACAGGGCGAGACCCAGTACTTC
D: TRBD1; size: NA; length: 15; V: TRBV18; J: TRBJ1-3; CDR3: CASSPGQGAFDTIYF; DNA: TGTGCCAGCTCACCAGGACAGGGGGCTTTCGACACCATATATTTT
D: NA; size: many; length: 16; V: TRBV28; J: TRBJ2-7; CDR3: CASSRGQGRRSYEQYF; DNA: TGTGCCAGCTCCCGTGGGCAGGGAAGAAGGTCCTACGAGCAGTACTTC
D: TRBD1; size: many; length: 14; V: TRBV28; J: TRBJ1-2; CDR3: CASSSGQGHYGYTF; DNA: TGTGCCAGCAGTTCAGGACAGGGACACTATGGCTACACCTTC
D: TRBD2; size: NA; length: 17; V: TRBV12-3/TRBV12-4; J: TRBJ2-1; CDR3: CASSSTTPGTSGREQFF; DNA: TGTGCCAGCAGTTCCACTACCCCAGGGACTAGCGGGAGGGAGCAGTTCTTC
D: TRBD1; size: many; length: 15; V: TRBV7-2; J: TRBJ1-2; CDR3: CASSFQTGTGDGYTF; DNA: TGTGCCAGCAGCTTCCAGACCGGGACAGGGGATGGCTACACCTTC
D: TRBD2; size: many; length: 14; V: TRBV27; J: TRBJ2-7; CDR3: CASSTRGRVYEQYF; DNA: TGTGCCAGCAGTACTCGCGGGAGGGTCTACGAGCAGTACTTC
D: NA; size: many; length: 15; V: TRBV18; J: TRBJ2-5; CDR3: CASSPRTRSGETQYF; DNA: TGTGCCAGCTCACCCCGAACCCGATCGGGGGAGACCCAGTACTTC
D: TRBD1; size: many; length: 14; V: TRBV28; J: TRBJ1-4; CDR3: CASSLGGQVEKLFF; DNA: TGTGCCAGCAGTTTAGGGGGACAGGTCGAAAAACTGTTTTTT
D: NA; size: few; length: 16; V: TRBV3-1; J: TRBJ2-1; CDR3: CASSLKTGGLYNEQFF; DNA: TGTGCCAGCAGCCTCAAGACCGGTGGACTCTACAATGAGCAGTTCTTC
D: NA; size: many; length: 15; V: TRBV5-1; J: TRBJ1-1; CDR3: CASSVGRHENTEAFF; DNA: TGCGCCAGCAGCGTGGGCCGACACGAGAACACTGAAGCTTTCTTT
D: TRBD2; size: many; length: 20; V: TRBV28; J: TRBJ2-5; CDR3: CASSAALGTSGRRGQETQYF; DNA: TGTGCCAGCAGCGCAGCCCTCGGGACTAGCGGGAGGAGGGGCCAAGAGACCCAGTACTTC
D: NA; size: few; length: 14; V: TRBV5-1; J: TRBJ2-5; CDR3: CASSLAEVWETQYF; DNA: TGCGCCAGCAGCTTGGCCGAAGTGTGGGAGACCCAGTACTTC
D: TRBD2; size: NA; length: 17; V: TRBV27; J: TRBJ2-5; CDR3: CASSRFPGEGVQETQYF; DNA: TGTGCCAGCAGCCGGTTCCCTGGGGAGGGAGTACAGGAGACCCAGTACTTC
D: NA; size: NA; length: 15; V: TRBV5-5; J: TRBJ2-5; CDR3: CASSLRRAGQETQYF; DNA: TGTGCCAGCAGCCTTAGGCGGGCAGGGCAGGAGACCCAGTACTTC
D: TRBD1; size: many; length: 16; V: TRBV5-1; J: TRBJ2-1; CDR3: CASSLGQGASYNEQFF; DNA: TGCGCCAGCAGCTTGGGACAGGGGGCCTCCTACAATGAGCAGTTCTTC
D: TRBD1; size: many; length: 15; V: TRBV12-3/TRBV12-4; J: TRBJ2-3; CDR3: CASRQGALHTDTQYF; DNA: TGTGCCAGCAGGCAGGGGGCGCTTCATACAGATACGCAGTATTTT
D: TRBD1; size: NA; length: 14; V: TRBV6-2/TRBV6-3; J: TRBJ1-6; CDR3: CASSHRGDNSPLHF; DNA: TGTGCCAGCAGCCACAGGGGAGATAATTCACCCCTCCACTTT
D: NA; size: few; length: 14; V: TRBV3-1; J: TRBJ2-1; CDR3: CASSPDYYYNEQFF; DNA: TGTGCCAGCAGCCCGGACTACTACTACAATGAGCAGTTCTTC
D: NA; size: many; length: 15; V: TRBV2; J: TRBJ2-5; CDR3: CASSVEGPSQETQYF; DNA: TGTGCCAGCAGTGTGGAGGGACCCTCCCAAGAGACCCAGTACTTC
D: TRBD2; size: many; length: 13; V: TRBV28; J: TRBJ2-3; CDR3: CASRSGGTDTQYF; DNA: TGTGCCAGCAGGAGCGGGGGCACAGATACGCAGTATTTT
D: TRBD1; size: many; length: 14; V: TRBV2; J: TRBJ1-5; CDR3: CASSSGTGLQPQHF; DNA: TGTGCCAGCAGCTCCGGGACAGGGTTACAGCCCCAGCATTTT
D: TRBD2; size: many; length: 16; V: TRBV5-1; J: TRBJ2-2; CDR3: CASSRGTSGNTGELFF; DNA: TGTGCCAGCAGTAGAGGGACTAGCGGGAACACCGGGGAGCTGTTTTTT